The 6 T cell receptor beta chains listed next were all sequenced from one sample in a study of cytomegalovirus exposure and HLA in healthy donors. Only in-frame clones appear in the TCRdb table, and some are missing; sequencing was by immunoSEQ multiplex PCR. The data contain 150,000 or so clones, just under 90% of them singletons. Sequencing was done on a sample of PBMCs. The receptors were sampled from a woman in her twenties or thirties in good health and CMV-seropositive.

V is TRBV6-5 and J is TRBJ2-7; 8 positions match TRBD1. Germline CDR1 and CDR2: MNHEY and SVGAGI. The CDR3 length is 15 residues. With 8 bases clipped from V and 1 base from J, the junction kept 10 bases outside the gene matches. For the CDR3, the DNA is TGTGCCAGCCATGACAGGGGCACTTATTCCTACGAGCAGTACTTC. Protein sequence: CASHDRGTYSYEQYF.

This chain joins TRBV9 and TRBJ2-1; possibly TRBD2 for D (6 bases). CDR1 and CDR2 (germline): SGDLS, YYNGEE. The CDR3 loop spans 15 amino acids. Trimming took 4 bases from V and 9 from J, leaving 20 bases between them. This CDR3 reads CASSPQRGLYTEQFF. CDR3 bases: TGTGCCAGCAGCCCCCAAAGAGGACTATATACTGAGCAGTTCTTC.

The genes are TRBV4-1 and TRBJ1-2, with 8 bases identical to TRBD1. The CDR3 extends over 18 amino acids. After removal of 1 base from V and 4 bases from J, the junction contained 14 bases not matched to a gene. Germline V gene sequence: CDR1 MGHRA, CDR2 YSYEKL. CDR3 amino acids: CASSQGLTGTGVLYGYTF. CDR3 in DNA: TGCGCCAGCAGCCAAGGGTTGACCGGGACAGGAGTTCTCTATGGCTACACCTTC.

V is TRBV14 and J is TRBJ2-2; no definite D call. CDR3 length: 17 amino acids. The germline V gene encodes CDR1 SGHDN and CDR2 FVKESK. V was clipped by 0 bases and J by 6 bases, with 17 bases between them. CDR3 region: CASSQDPPASFPGELFF. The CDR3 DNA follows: TGTGCCAGCAGCCAAGATCCCCCCGCTAGTTTTCCCGGGGAGCTGTTTTTT. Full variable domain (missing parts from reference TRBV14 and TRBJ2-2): EAGVTQFPSHSVIEKGQTVTLRCDPISGHDNLYWYRRVMGKEIKFLLHFVKESKQDESGMPNNRFLAERTGGTYSTLKVQPAELEDSGVYFCASSQDPPASFPGELFFGEGSRLTVL.

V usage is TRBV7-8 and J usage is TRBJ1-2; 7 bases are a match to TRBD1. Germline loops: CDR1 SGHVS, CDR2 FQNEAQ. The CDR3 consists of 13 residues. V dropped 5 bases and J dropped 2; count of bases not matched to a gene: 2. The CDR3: CASSPDRNYGYTF. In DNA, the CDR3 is TGTGCCAGCAGCCCGGACAGGAACTATGGCTACACCTTC.

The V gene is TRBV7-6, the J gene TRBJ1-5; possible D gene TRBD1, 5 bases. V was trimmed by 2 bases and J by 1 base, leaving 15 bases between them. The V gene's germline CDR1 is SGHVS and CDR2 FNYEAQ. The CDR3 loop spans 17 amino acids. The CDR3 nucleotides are TGTGCCAGCAGCTTAAGGGGAAGGAAGGAAAGCAATCAGCCCCAGCATTTT. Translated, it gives CASSLRGRKESNQPQHF.